This passage covers 17 T cell receptor beta chains from one sample sequenced in a study of blood T cell repertoires in COVID-19 (TCRdb year 2020). Library preparation used the immunoSEQ multiplex PCR assay. Drawn from immuneACCESS, this table holds only the in-frame rearrangements with V and J called that TCRdb kept. Clones are partly lost; checked studies trace under half to an unresolved V gene and leave the rest unexplained. This sample has more than 200,000 clones in its table, and 65% to 80% of those were observed once. Approximately 4% of the sample belongs to the ten largest clones. The material sequenced was peripheral blood. Receptors were obtained from a woman aged 40 to 49 with active or convalescent COVID-19.

This clone appeared many times. The gene calls are TRBV5-4 and TRBJ2-3; perhaps TRBD2 as D (6 bases). Per the germline V gene, CDR1 is SGHNT and CDR2 is YYREEE (reference sequence). CDR3 length equals 14 residues. V shed 5 bases and J shed 3 bases, with 13 bases lying between them. The CDR3 sequence is CASSIAGSTDTQYF. The DNA of the CDR3 is TGTGCCAGCAGTATTGCGGGGTCGACAGATACGCAGTATTTT.

This clone was recorded a few times. This chain uses TRBV19 with TRBJ2-1; D unresolved. Germline V gene lookup returns CDR1 LNHDA and CDR2 SQIVND (reference sequence). CDR3 length: 11 amino acids. V lost 5 bases, J lost 7 bases, and 6 bases lay in between. In nucleotides, the CDR3 is TGTGCCAGTAGTGCGCTTAATGAGCAGTTCTTC. This encodes CASSALNEQFF.

V is TRBV2 and J is TRBJ1-1; D gene ambiguous. Germline CDR1 reads SNHLY; CDR2 reads FYNNEI. The CDR3 loop spans 15 amino acids. V was clipped by 2 bases and J by 0 bases, with 10 bases between them. DNA of the CDR3: TGTGCCAGCAGTGAATGGGGAGCGATGAACACTGAAGCTTTCTTT. As protein: CASSEWGAMNTEAFF.

This clone was detected only once. This chain joins TRBV27 and TRBJ2-1; 12 bases match TRBD2. Germline V CDR1 and CDR2: MNHEY, SMNVEV (reference sequence). The CDR3 is 16 amino acids. The V segment lost 4 bases and the J segment 6 bases; nucleotides outside the gene matches: 7. CDR3 protein: CASSSLTSGGSNEQFF. CDR3 DNA: TGTGCCAGCAGTTCCTTAACTAGCGGGGGGTCCAATGAGCAGTTCTTC.

The rearrangement uses TRBV27 and TRBJ1-2, with 8 bases fitting TRBD1. The ends lost 3 bases at V and 8 bases at J; junction bases unmatched: 5. Germline-derived CDR1 and CDR2 are MNHEY and SMNVEV (reference sequence). The CDR3 runs to 13 residues. The CDR3 DNA sequence: TGTGCCAGCAGTTTGACAGGGGAGAGGGGCTACACCTTC. It encodes CASSLTGERGYTF.

The J gene is TRBJ1-6, the V gene TRBV30; 8 bases are a match to TRBD1. Germline CDR1 and CDR2: GTSNPN and SVGIG (reference sequence). V shed 4 bases, J shed 10 bases, and the junction held 12 bases outside the gene matches. The CDR3 has 15 amino acids. CDR3 in DNA: TGTGCCTGGACTTCGGAGGGGACAGGAGGGTCACCCCTCCACTTT. Amino acids: CAWTSEGTGGSPLHF.

This chain uses TRBV5-8 with TRBJ1-2, with a possible D match to TRBD1 (5 bases). Germline assignment: CDR1 SGHTS and CDR2 YDEGEE. This CDR3 comprises 14 residues. V dropped 0 bases and J dropped 4 bases, with 10 bases sitting between them. The CDR3 coding sequence is TGTGCCAGCAGCTTGGACAGGCACACCTATGGCTACACCTTC. This codes for CASSLDRHTYGYTF.

The chain joins TRBV19 to TRBJ1-1; TRBD1 is a possible D gene (6 bases). Germline V lookup: CDR1 LNHDA, CDR2 SQIVND (reference sequence). The CDR3 covers 15 residues. V lost 7 bases, J lost 4 bases, and 19 bases lay in between. This CDR3 is CASTKSTGWTTEAFF. The CDR3, as DNA: TGTGCCAGTACCAAATCCACAGGGTGGACCACTGAAGCTTTCTTT.

The chain joins TRBV6-4 to TRBJ1-2; the D gene is possibly TRBD1 (5 bases). This CDR3 contains 12 residues. Trimming took off 10 bases at V and 3 bases at J, with 12 bases between the two ends. CDR1 and CDR2 from the germline V gene are MRHNA and SNTAGT. In DNA form, the CDR3 reads TGTGCCACCAGGACACCTTACTATGGCTACACCTTC. This sequence encodes CATRTPYYGYTF.

The chain carries TRBV6-5 and TRBJ1-4; no clear D gene. V was pared by 7 bases and J by 8 bases, with 11 bases between. This CDR3 is 12 amino acids long. CDR1 is MNHEY and CDR2 is SVGAGI in the germline V gene. CDR3 in amino acids: CASMPAREKLFF. The CDR3 nucleotides are TGTGCCAGCATGCCAGCCAGGGAAAAACTGTTTTTT.

This sequence joins TRBV9 and TRBJ2-1; 13 bases are shared with TRBD2. CDR1 is SGDLS and CDR2 is YYNGEE in the germline V gene. The CDR3 covers 15 residues. J was trimmed by 8 bases and V by 3 bases; bases with no gene match: 5. The CDR3 spells CASSATSGGAYEQFF. As DNA, the CDR3 is TGTGCCAGCAGCGCAACTAGCGGGGGGGCGTATGAGCAGTTCTTC.

V and J are TRBV7-9 and TRBJ1-3; 7 bases align to TRBD1. The CDR3 extends over 18 amino acids. CDR1 is SEHNR and CDR2 is FQNEAQ in the germline V gene (reference sequence). V shed 7 bases and J 0 bases; nucleotides not matched to a gene: 15. The DNA for the CDR3 is TGTGCCAGCACCGATACGGACAGGAGTTCTAACTCTGGAAACACCATATATTTT. Translating gives CASTDTDRSSNSGNTIYF.

The gene calls are TRBV9 and TRBJ1-3, with TRBD1 identical over 7 bases. The CDR3 totals 17 residues. The V gene end was trimmed by 0 bases and the J gene end by 0 bases; junction bases not matched to a gene: 6. Per the germline V gene, CDR1 is SGDLS and CDR2 is YYNGEE. The chain's CDR3 is CASSVGVGGNSGNTIYF. The DNA of the CDR3 is TGTGCCAGCAGCGTAGGGGTAGGGGGCAACTCTGGAAACACCATATATTTT.

V is TRBV18 and J is TRBJ2-2, with 9 bases matching TRBD2. This CDR3 contains 15 residues. The ends lost 1 base at V and 4 bases at J; junction bases unmatched: 1. The germline V gene has CDR1 KGHSH and CDR2 LQKENI. The CDR3 sequence is CASSPLRGGTGELFF. CDR3 nucleotide sequence: TGTGCCAGCTCACCACTGCGGGGGGGCACCGGGGAGCTGTTTTTT.

The rearrangement joins TRBV28 to TRBJ1-4; 9 nucleotides line up with TRBD1. Germline assignment: CDR1 MDHEN and CDR2 SYDVKM. The V gene end was trimmed by 4 bases and the J gene end by 5 bases; junction bases not matched to a gene: 5. The CDR3 loop spans 15 amino acids. The CDR3 coding sequence is TGTGCCAGCAGTTGGGCCGGGACAGGGAATGAAAAACTGTTTTTT. It encodes CASSWAGTGNEKLFF.

This chain connects TRBV6-5 to TRBJ1-1; D is ambiguous. The germline gives CDR1 MNHEY, CDR2 SVGAGI. CDR3 length: 15 amino acids. V shed 2 bases and J shed 3 bases, with 13 bases lying between them. The DNA for the CDR3 is TGTGCCAGCAGTTACCTCCCCGACTTTTACACTGAAGCTTTCTTT. This codes for CASSYLPDFYTEAFF.

The chain couples TRBV5-4 to TRBJ2-3; 9 bases are shared with TRBD1. Germline loops: CDR1 SGHNT, CDR2 YYREEE (reference sequence). The CDR3 loop spans 15 amino acids. The J segment lost 4 bases and the V segment lost 4 bases, leaving 7 bases of the junction unmatched. CDR3 sequence reads: CASSPGTGQSDTQYF. DNA for the CDR3: TGTGCCAGCAGCCCCGGGACAGGGCAGTCAGATACGCAGTATTTT.